A selection of T cell receptor beta chains follows, all from one sample in a study of T-cell reconstitution after alpha-beta-depleted transplantation in children. TCRdb redid the calling of the PCR reads with MiXCR, one entry per CDR3 protein. The table shows about 250,000 distinct CDR3 sequences, with 20% to 30% occurring only once. The sequenced sample was PBMCs, mostly from graft donor cells, obtained 360 days after TCRalphabeta/CD19-depleted stem cell transplant. The receptor set was obtained from a female patient under 10 years old who had a stem cell transplant for congenital amegakaryocytic thrombocytopenia, so the T cells may come from the graft donor. Each CDR3 is given with its conserved first and last residue. D genes are given only for firm matches. Clone size is given for some rows only: seen once, a few or many times, or a class if the clone is expanded.

cdr3_nt | cdr3_aa | d_call | v_call | clone_size | cdr3_length | j_call
TGTGCCAGCAGCTTAGCGACAGACTCCTACGAGCAGTACTTC | CASSLATDSYEQYF | . | TRBV7-6 | . | 14 | TRBJ2-7
TGTGCCATCAGCGTTGATAGCTCTGGAAACACCATATATTTT | CAISVDSSGNTIYF | . | TRBV10-3 | few | 14 | TRBJ1-3
TGCGCCAGCAGCGGGGAAGGCGCAGATACGCAGTATTTT | CASSGEGADTQYF | . | TRBV5-1 | few | 13 | TRBJ2-3
TGTGCCATCAGCGGACAGGCCTACGAGCAGCACTTC | CAISGQAYEQHF | TRBD1 | TRBV10-3 | few | 12 | TRBJ2-7
TGTGCCAGCAGCAGGGTGGGCACAAACCATGAGCAGTTCTTC | CASSRVGTNHEQFF | . | TRBV5-4 | few | 14 | TRBJ2-1
TGTGCCAGCAGCTCCCAAGCGGGAGTGTTCTACAATGAGCAGTTCTTC | CASSSQAGVFYNEQFF | TRBD2 | TRBV7-2 | few | 16 | TRBJ2-1
TGCGCCAGCAGCCAAGAAGGGACAGGGACCTACGAGCAGTACTTC | CASSQEGTGTYEQYF | TRBD1 | TRBV4-1 | . | 15 | TRBJ2-7
TGCGCCAGCAGCTTGGCCGGTCGGAGAAATCGTAATGAGCAGTTCTTC | CASSLAGRRNRNEQFF | . | TRBV5-1 | few | 16 | TRBJ2-1
TGCAGTGCTAGAGATCAGGGCGGTGGAGCGAACACCGGGGAGCTGTTTTTT | CSARDQGGGANTGELFF | . | TRBV20-1 | few | 17 | TRBJ2-2
TGTGCCAGCAGTTTCATTAAAGCGGGAGGGCCTTTCAATGAGCAGTTCTTC | CASSFIKAGGPFNEQFF | TRBD2 | TRBV28 | . | 17 | TRBJ2-1
TGTGCCTGGAGTGGATTTTTGGCGGGAGGACACTACAATGAGCAGTTCTTC | CAWSGFLAGGHYNEQFF | TRBD2 | TRBV30 | . | 17 | TRBJ2-1
TGTGCCAGCAGCAAGGGTTCCATATCTTCGGCAGGGGGCTACTATGGCTACACCTTC | CASSKGSISSAGGYYGYTF | . | TRBV21-1 | . | 19 | TRBJ1-2
TGTGCCAGCAGCACGGGGAGGGAGCAGGGTGAGACCCAGTACTTC | CASSTGREQGETQYF | TRBD2 | TRBV28 | few | 15 | TRBJ2-5
TGTGCCTGGAGCTTGGGCACTAGCGGAGCCAAAAACATTCAGTACTTC | CAWSLGTSGAKNIQYF | TRBD2 | TRBV30 | . | 16 | TRBJ2-4
TGTGCCAGCAGCCAAGATCGTTATGGGGGGACCTACGAGCAGTACTTC | CASSQDRYGGTYEQYF | . | TRBV4-2 | few | 16 | TRBJ2-7
TGCAGTGCTAGTAAACCCAGGGGGGCTGGGGCCAACGTCCTGACTTTC | CSASKPRGAGANVLTF | . | TRBV20-1 | . | 16 | TRBJ2-6
TGTGCCAGCAGTTATAACAGGGGCGCATTCACCGGGGAGCTGTTTTTT | CASSYNRGAFTGELFF | TRBD1 | TRBV6-2/TRBV6-3 | . | 16 | TRBJ2-2
TGTGCCAGCTCCGATAGGACCTCCTACGAGCAGTACTTC | CASSDRTSYEQYF | . | TRBV6-4 | few | 13 | TRBJ2-7
TGCGCCAGCAGCCAAGGGTCAGGGTGGGTCTACGAGCAGTACTTC | CASSQGSGWVYEQYF | . | TRBV4-1 | few | 15 | TRBJ2-7
TGTGCCAGCAGTCCGTACCAATCCGGGACAGGGTTGGCAGATACGCAGTATTTT | CASSPYQSGTGLADTQYF | TRBD1 | TRBV12-3/TRBV12-4 | . | 18 | TRBJ2-3
TGTGCCAGCAGCCTACTACGACAGGATGCCTACGAGCAGTACTTC | CASSLLRQDAYEQYF | . | TRBV28 | few | 15 | TRBJ2-7
TGTGCCAGCAGCGTAGCTAGCGGGATCGATGAGCAGTTCTTC | CASSVASGIDEQFF | TRBD2 | TRBV9 | . | 14 | TRBJ2-1
TGTGCCAGCAGCGGGGGGCCCGACTATGGCTACACCTTC | CASSGGPDYGYTF | . | TRBV2 | few | 13 | TRBJ1-2
TGTGCTGGCCGGAACTCCTATAATTCACCCCTCCACTTT | CAGRNSYNSPLHF | . | TRBV7-8 | few | 13 | TRBJ1-6
TGCAGTGCTAGCGTGTCCCCGGGACAGAGGTACCCAGATACGCAGTATTTT | CSASVSPGQRYPDTQYF | TRBD1 | TRBV20-1 | . | 17 | TRBJ2-3
TGCAGTGCGCTGCGACAGGGGGCCTACTCCTACAATGAGCAGTTCTTC | CSALRQGAYSYNEQFF | TRBD1 | TRBV20-1 | few | 16 | TRBJ2-1
TGTGCCAGCAGTAGCAGCGCTAAGGGCTCAGATACGCAGTATTTT | CASSSSAKGSDTQYF | . | TRBV12-3/TRBV12-4 | . | 15 | TRBJ2-3
TGTGCCAGCAGCGTTAGACAGGGGGACTACGAGCAGTACTTC | CASSVRQGDYEQYF | TRBD1 | TRBV2 | few | 14 | TRBJ2-7
TGTGCCATCAGTGAAGGGGAGTACAATGAGCAGTTCTTC | CAISEGEYNEQFF | . | TRBV10-3 | few | 13 | TRBJ2-1
TGTGCCAGCAGCTTCGGGAATGAAAAACTGTTTTTT | CASSFGNEKLFF | . | TRBV7-9 | few | 12 | TRBJ1-4
TGTGCCAGCAGCCATCGACGGTACGAGCAGTACTTC | CASSHRRYEQYF | . | TRBV3-1 | . | 12 | TRBJ2-7
TGTGCCACCAGCAGAGATAATAGCGTTAGGCACGAGCAGTACTTC | CATSRDNSVRHEQYF | . | TRBV15 | few | 15 | TRBJ2-7
TGTGCCATCAGTGAGTCGAAACTCAGGGATAGGACTGAAGCTTTCTTT | CAISESKLRDRTEAFF | . | TRBV10-3 | . | 16 | TRBJ1-1
TGTGCCAGCAGTGAAGATCTTAGGGAAACGAGGGGGTACTTC | CASSEDLRETRGYF | . | TRBV2 | . | 14 | TRBJ2-7
TGTGCCAGCAGCTCCATCCCCAGGGAGAACACTGAAGCTTTCTTT | CASSSIPRENTEAFF | . | TRBV7-9 | . | 15 | TRBJ1-1
TGTGCCAGCAGTAGTCCCACCTGGGCAGGGACAGCCGAATCAGCTAACTATGGCTACACCTTC | CASSSPTWAGTAESANYGYTF | TRBD1 | TRBV4-2 | . | 21 | TRBJ1-2
TGTGCCAGCAGCTTTGCGGGAACCCACGAAAAACTGTTTTTT | CASSFAGTHEKLFF | . | TRBV7-9 | . | 14 | TRBJ1-4
TGCAGCGTTGAGAAAAGGGGGCAAGGTGAAAAACTGTTTTTT | CSVEKRGQGEKLFF | TRBD1 | TRBV29-1 | few | 14 | TRBJ1-4
TGCAGTGCTTCCCCGGTAGCTCTAGCCCAACTTCAAGAGACCCAGTACTTC | CSASPVALAQLQETQYF | . | TRBV20-1 | . | 17 | TRBJ2-5
TGTGCCAGCACCCCGGGACTAGGGGATCGCGAGCAGTACTTC | CASTPGLGDREQYF | TRBD2 | TRBV6-1 | few | 14 | TRBJ2-7
TGTGCCACCAGTGCTTCCGGGATCACAGATACGCAGTATTTT | CATSASGITDTQYF | . | TRBV24-1 | . | 14 | TRBJ2-3
TGTGCCAGCAAACCGACAGGTGCTCCCTACGAGCAGTACTTC | CASKPTGAPYEQYF | . | TRBV6-2/TRBV6-3 | . | 14 | TRBJ2-7
TGTGCCAGCATAAGCGGGGGCGGGGATGAGCAGTTCTTC | CASISGGGDEQFF | TRBD2 | TRBV3-1 | few | 13 | TRBJ2-1
TGTGCCAGCAGCCCGGGTCCCTCTGGGGCCAACGTCCTGACTTTC | CASSPGPSGANVLTF | . | TRBV3-1 | . | 15 | TRBJ2-6
TGTGCCATCAGTGAAAAGACTAACTATGGCTACACCTTC | CAISEKTNYGYTF | . | TRBV10-3 | . | 13 | TRBJ1-2
TGTGCCAGCAGTTTTCTGCGATCGGGGGGGCCCACAGATACGCAGTATTTT | CASSFLRSGGPTDTQYF | TRBD2 | TRBV12-3/TRBV12-4 | few | 17 | TRBJ2-3
TGTGCCACCAGCCACGGACCCGGGACATGGTCCTACAATGAGCAGTTCTTC | CATSHGPGTWSYNEQFF | . | TRBV15 | . | 17 | TRBJ2-1
TGTGCCAGCAGTTTAAGAAGGTGGCAGGGGGCCTCCGAGCAGTACTTC | CASSLRRWQGASEQYF | TRBD1 | TRBV28 | . | 16 | TRBJ2-7
TGTGCCAGCAGGGAAGGAGCCGGGGAGCTGTTTTTT | CASREGAGELFF | . | TRBV5-6 | many | 12 | TRBJ2-2
TGTGCCAGCACCGCAAGGGCTTTTGGGGCCGATGGCTACACCTTC | CASTARAFGADGYTF | . | TRBV12-3/TRBV12-4 | few | 15 | TRBJ1-2
TGTGCCAGCAGTTTGGAACCCTACTACGAGCAGTACTTC | CASSLEPYYEQYF | . | TRBV6-2/TRBV6-3 | few | 13 | TRBJ2-7
TGCGCCAGCAGCGTATACAGGGAAATGAACACTGAAGCTTTCTTT | CASSVYREMNTEAFF | . | TRBV4-3 | . | 15 | TRBJ1-1
TGTGCCATTGGACGCGGGACAGGGTACTATGGCTACACCTTC | CAIGRGTGYYGYTF | TRBD1 | TRBV10-3 | . | 14 | TRBJ1-2